The source of this T cell receptor (beta chain) is a study of T cells in Graves' hyperthyroidism and ophthalmopathy. Regarding the study as a whole: Before onset, by a median of around 6.1 months, the model predicted ophthalmopathy.

This clonotype was observed a handful of times. The target antigen is unknown. Amplification yielded TCR beta CDR3 regions, with RNA transcripts as the source. TCR CDR3 underwent first-round RT-PCR with the HTBI primer set. TCRdb redid the calling of the multiplex PCR reads with MiXCR, one entry per CDR3 protein. Of 500,000 to 600,000 distinct CDR3 sequences listed, approximately 15% are singletons. Germline assignment: CDR1 LNHDA and CDR2 SQIVND (reference sequence). The germline V and J ends were trimmed by 3 bases and 4 bases, with 12 bases remaining between them. The CDR3 is 14 residues long. The V call is TRBV19, the J call TRBJ1-2; a possible D gene is TRBD1 (6 bases). Sequenced material: blood. The TCR originated in a woman between 18 and 29 years old with Graves' hyperthyroidism. CDR3 DNA sequence: TGTGCCAGTAGTATGCGGGGGGCCGGCTATGGCTACACCTTC. Translating it yields CASSMRGAGYGYTF.